The 9 T cell receptor beta chains listed next were all sequenced from one sample in a study of blood T cell repertoires in COVID-19. Assay used: immunoSEQ multiplex PCR; TCRdb lists only in-frame clones, some missing. The sample yields under 250,000 clones, about 79% seen once. The sample consisted of PBMCs or T cells enriched from blood (not recorded which). The receptors were sampled from a woman in her forties with acute COVID-19.

The chain is built from TRBV7-9 and TRBJ2-2; 9 nucleotides agree with TRBD1. Germline loops: CDR1 SEHNR, CDR2 FQNEAQ (reference sequence). The J segment lost 6 bases and the V segment lost 5 bases, leaving 7 bases of the junction unmatched. This CDR3 is built from 15 residues. The CDR3: CASSNRDRAPGELFF. The DNA of the CDR3 is TGTGCCAGCAGCAACCGGGACAGGGCCCCCGGGGAGCTGTTTTTT. Variable domain in full (rest from reference TRBV7-9 and TRBJ2-2): DTGVSQNPRHKITKRGQNVTFRCDPISEHNRLYWYRQTLGQGPEFLTYFQNEAQLEKSRLLSDRFSAERPKGSFSTLEIQRTEQGDSAMYLCASSNRDRAPGELFFGEGSRLTVL.

CDR3 DNA: TGTGCCAGCCTTGGGGACAACCGAGGCACTGAAGCTTTCTTT. It codes for CASLGDNRGTEAFF. This rearrangement joins TRBV27 to TRBJ1-1; a weak D match, TRBD1 (6 bases). The CDR3 contains 14 residues. Germline values: CDR1 MNHEY, CDR2 SMNVEV (reference sequence). V was cut by 8 bases and J by 4 bases, with 17 bases left in between.

The genes are TRBV19 and TRBJ2-1; D is perhaps TRBD2 (5 bases). This CDR3 contains 14 residues. V lost 10 bases to trimming and J lost 0 bases, with 13 bases between them. Germline V CDR1 and CDR2: LNHDA, SQIVND (reference sequence). DNA of the CDR3: TGTGCCACTAACCTGGGGAGCTCCTACAATGAGCAGTTCTTC. This encodes CATNLGSSYNEQFF.

The chain recombines TRBV30 with TRBJ1-3; D gene uncertain. Germline V gene data show CDR1 as GTSNPN and CDR2 as SVGIG (reference sequence). The CDR3 consists of 11 residues. Trimming pared 2 bases from V and 6 bases from J, leaving 5 bases between. The CDR3 here is CAWSLKNTIYF. CDR3 nucleotide sequence: TGTGCCTGGAGTCTAAAAAACACCATATATTTT.

The J gene is TRBJ2-1, the V gene TRBV9; 9 bases are shared with TRBD1. Germline CDR1 is SGDLS and CDR2 is YYNGEE. J lost 3 bases, V lost 4 bases, and 5 bases had no gene match. The CDR3 consists of 15 residues. CDR3 coding DNA: TGTGCCAGCAGCCCGTGGGACAGGGACTACAATGAGCAGTTCTTC. It translates to CASSPWDRDYNEQFF.

This chain uses TRBV18 with TRBJ1-1, with D maybe TRBD1 (5 bases). This CDR3 is 14 amino acids long. The V end lost 3 bases, the J end lost 4 bases, and 12 bases lay between the germline ends. CDR1 is KGHSH, CDR2 LQKENI, per germline. CDR3: CASSPNSGGTEAFF. The CDR3 bases are TGTGCCAGCTCACCGAACAGCGGGGGCACTGAAGCTTTCTTT.

This sequence joins TRBV2 and TRBJ1-4; maybe TRBD1 (5 bases). The CDR3 spans 13 residues. The ends were cut back, 6 bases at V and 1 base at J, with 6 bases in the middle. Germline CDR1 SNHLY, CDR2 FYNNEI. The CDR3, as DNA: TGTGCCAGCAGGGGGGGAACTAATGAAAAACTGTTTTTT. Translated: CASRGGTNEKLFF. The full variable domain, completed using reference TRBV2 and TRBJ1-4, is EPEVTQTPSHQVTQMGQEVILRCVPISNHLYFYWYRQILGQKVEFLVSFYNNEISEKSEIFDDQFSVERPDGSNFTLKIRSTKLEDSAMYFCASRGGTNEKLFFGSGTQLSVL.

The chain couples TRBV7-9 to TRBJ1-2, with 7 bases matching TRBD1. The CDR3 is 15 residues long. The ends lost 5 bases at V and 6 bases at J; junction bases unmatched: 12. Germline V CDR1 and CDR2: SEHNR, FQNEAQ (reference sequence). The CDR3 is CASSRTTGLLHGYTF. The CDR3, as DNA: TGTGCCAGCAGCCGCACGACAGGGTTGTTACATGGCTACACCTTC.

This clone occurred once. This sequence joins TRBV9 and TRBJ1-3; no clear D. Trimming removed 0 bases at V and 4 bases at J, with 14 bases between. From germline, CDR1 is SGDLS and CDR2 YYNGEE. CDR3 length: 16 amino acids. The CDR3 DNA reads as TGTGCCAGCAGCGTAGGCTCCTGGTACTTCGGAAACACCATATATTTT. It is translated as CASSVGSWYFGNTIYF.